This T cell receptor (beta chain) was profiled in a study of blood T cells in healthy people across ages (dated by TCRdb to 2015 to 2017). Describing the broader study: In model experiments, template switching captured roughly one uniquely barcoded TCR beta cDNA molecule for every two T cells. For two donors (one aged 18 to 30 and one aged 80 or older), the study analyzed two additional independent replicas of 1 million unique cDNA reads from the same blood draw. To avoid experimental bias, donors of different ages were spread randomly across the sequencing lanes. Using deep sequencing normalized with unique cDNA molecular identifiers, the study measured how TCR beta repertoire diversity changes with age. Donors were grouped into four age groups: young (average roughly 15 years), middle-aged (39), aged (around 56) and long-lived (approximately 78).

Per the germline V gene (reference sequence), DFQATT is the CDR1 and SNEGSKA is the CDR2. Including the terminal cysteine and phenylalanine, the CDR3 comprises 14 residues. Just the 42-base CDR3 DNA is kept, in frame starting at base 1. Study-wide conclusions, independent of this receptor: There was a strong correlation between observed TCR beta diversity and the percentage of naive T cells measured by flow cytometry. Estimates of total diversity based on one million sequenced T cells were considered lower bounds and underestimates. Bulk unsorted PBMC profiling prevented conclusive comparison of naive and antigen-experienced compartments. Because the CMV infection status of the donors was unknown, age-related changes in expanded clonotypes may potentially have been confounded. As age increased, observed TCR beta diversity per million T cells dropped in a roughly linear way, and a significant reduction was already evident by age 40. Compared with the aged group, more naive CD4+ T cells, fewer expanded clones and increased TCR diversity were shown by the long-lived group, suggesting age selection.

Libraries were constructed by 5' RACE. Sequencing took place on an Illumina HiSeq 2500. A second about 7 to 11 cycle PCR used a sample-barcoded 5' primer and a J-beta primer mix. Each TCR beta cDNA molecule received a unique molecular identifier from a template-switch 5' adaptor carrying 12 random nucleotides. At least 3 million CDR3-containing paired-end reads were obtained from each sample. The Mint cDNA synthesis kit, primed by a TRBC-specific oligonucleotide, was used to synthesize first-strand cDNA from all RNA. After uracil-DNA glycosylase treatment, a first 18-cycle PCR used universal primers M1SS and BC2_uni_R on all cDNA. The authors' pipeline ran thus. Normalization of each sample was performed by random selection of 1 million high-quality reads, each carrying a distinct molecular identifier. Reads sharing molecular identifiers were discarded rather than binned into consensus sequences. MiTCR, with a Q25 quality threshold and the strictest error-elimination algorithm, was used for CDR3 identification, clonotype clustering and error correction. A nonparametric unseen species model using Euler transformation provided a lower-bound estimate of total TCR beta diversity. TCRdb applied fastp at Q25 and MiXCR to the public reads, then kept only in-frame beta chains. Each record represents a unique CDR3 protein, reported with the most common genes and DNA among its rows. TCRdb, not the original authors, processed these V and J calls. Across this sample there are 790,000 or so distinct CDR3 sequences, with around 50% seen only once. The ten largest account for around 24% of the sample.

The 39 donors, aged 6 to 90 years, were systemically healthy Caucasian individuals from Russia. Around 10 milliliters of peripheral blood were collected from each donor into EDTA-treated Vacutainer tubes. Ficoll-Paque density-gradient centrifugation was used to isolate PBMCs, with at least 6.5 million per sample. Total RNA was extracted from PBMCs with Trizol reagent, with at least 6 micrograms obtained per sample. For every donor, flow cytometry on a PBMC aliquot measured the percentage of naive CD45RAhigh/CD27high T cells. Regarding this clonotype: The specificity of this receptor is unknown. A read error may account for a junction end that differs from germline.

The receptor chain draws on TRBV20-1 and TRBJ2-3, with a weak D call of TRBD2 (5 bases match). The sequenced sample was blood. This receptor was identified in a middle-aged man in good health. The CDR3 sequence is CSAPSLSSTETQYF. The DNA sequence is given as TGCAGTGCACCTAGCCTTTCTAGCACAGAAACGCAGTATTTT.